A single T cell receptor beta chain is shown here with its context. This sample is drawn from a study of T cell changes during pregnancy in multiple sclerosis. The data were produced by immunoSEQ multiplex PCR, yet TCRdb's version contains in-frame clones alone and is incomplete. The data contain tens of thousands of clones, about nine tenths of them singletons. The CDR3 is 18 amino acids. V dropped 0 bases and J dropped 5; count of bases not matched to a gene: 17. Germline V gene sequence: CDR1 SGDLS, CDR2 YYNGEE. The V gene is TRBV9, the J gene TRBJ2-7; 7 bases align to TRBD2. The source is a female donor with multiple sclerosis, enrolled in a pregnancy study. The material sequenced was peripheral blood, taken in the third trimester of pregnancy. The DNA for the CDR3 is TGTGCCAGCAGCGTAGAAGGCAGCGGGGTCGTAGGGGCCCACGAGCAGTACTTC. It translates to CASSVEGSGVVGAHEQYF.